Reported below is one T cell receptor (beta chain). As processed by the authors: Reference gene primer amplification gave estimated nucleated cell counts. The method was immunoSEQ multiplex PCR; TCRdb's version includes in-frame clones alone and lacks a portion of them. Clone size and V and J calls were adopted from that table, with D and trimming inferred from the DNA. This sample has about 98,000 clones, with 87% found just once. CDR1 and CDR2 (germline): LNHDA, SQIVND (reference sequence). Trimming left V 3 bases short and J 5 bases short, with 8 bases between. The CDR3 runs to 14 residues. These data belong to a study of blood T cell repertoires in COVID-19. At the level of the study: Nucleic acid was either cDNA or gDNA, and it came from T cells, B-cell-depleted T cells, or PBMCs.

This sequence joins TRBV19 and TRBJ2-6, with D hard to call. The sample taken for sequencing was peripheral blood. The source is a middle-aged man with active COVID-19. CDR3 residues: CASSMQARANVLTF. The CDR3, as DNA: TGTGCCAGTAGTATGCAGGCAAGGGCCAACGTCCTGACTTTC.